One and the same sample provided the 30 T cell receptor beta chains below, sequenced in a study of metastatic and nonmetastatic thyroid tumors. Patients underwent thyroid surgery, and none had received any treatment before it. TCRdb re-clonotyped the PCR reads via MiXCR. The sample shows 20,000 to 25,000 clones, about 14% of them seen only once. The sample taken for sequencing was tumor tissue. All receptors derive from a female donor with papillary thyroid cancer or a benign thyroid nodule (not recorded which). Some clones in this sample may be carry-over from other donors' samples.

This clone was picked up many times. The chain links TRBV2 to TRBJ1-4; TRBD1 might be the D (5 bases). The CDR3 length is 12 residues. V lost 8 bases and J 7 bases, leaving 11 bases between the germline ends. Germline loops: CDR1 SNHLY, CDR2 FYNNEI. Here the CDR3 DNA reads TGTGCCAGCTTGGGAAGGGGTGAAAAACTGTTTTTT. The encoded protein is CASLGRGEKLFF. Looking up the rest from reference TRBV2 and TRBJ1-4 gives the full variable domain: EPEVTQTPSHQVTQMGQEVILRCVPISNHLYFYWYRQILGQKVEFLVSFYNNEISEKSEIFDDQFSVERPDGSNFTLKIRSTKLEDSAMYFCASLGRGEKLFFGSGTQLSVL.

Turning to this clone: It may be a read error: a sequence one base away is much more abundant. The chain uses TRBV6-1 and TRBJ2-4, with 7 bases fitting TRBD1. The length of the CDR3 is 16 residues. The germline CDR1 and CDR2 sequences are MNHNS and SASEGT. CDR3 in amino acids: CASSRTGDLAKNIKYF. The CDR3 DNA reads TGTGCCAGCAGTCGAACAGGGGATTTGGCCAAAAACATTAAGTACTTC.

With regard to this clone: The CDR3 carries no conserved terminal phenylalanine or tryptophan, so it likely arises from a read error. The chain has TRBV6-1 and TRBJ1-6, with 8 bases aligning to TRBD1. The CDR3 is 16 residues long. The germline CDR1 and CDR2 sequences are MNHNS and SASEGT. V lost 7 bases and J lost 3; bases outside the gene matches: 8. The chain's CDR3 is CASIKTGASYNSPLHL. CDR3 DNA: TGTGCCAGCATCAAGACAGGGGCCAGCTATAATTCACCCCTCCACCTT.

This clone was seen a few times. V usage is TRBV28 and J usage is TRBJ2-7; D is unresolved. Trimming took off 7 bases at V and 1 base at J, with 11 bases between the two ends. The CDR3 has 13 amino acids. Germline-derived CDR1 and CDR2 are MDHEN and SYDVKM. CDR3 DNA: TGTGCCAGCAAGTTCCCCCGGTCCTACGAGCAGTACTTC. Residues: CASKFPRSYEQYF. Together with reference TRBV28 and TRBJ2-7, the CDR3 gives the full variable domain: DVKVTQSSRYLVKRTGEKVFLECVQDMDHENMFWYRQDPGLGLRLIYFSYDVKMKEKGDIPEGYSVSREKKERFSLILESASTNQTSMYLCASKFPRSYEQYFGPGTRLTVT.

At least ten counts were recorded for this clone. The chain uses TRBV12-5 and TRBJ2-2; 9 bases align to TRBD2. The CDR3 runs 17 residues. With 2 bases clipped from V and 3 bases from J, the junction kept 7 bases outside the gene matches. CDR1 LGHNT and CDR2 FRNRAP come from the germline V gene. The CDR3 here is CASGLIRGGVDTGELFF. The CDR3 nucleotides read TGTGCTAGTGGTTTGATACGCGGGGGGGTGGACACCGGGGAGCTGTTTTTT. The full variable domain, in which reference TRBV12-5 and TRBJ2-2 provide the parts outside the CDR3, is DARVTQTPRHKVTEMGQEVTMRCQPILGHNTVFWYRQTMMQGLELLAYFRNRAPLDDSGMPKDRFSAEMPDATLATLKIQPSEPRDSAVYFCASGLIRGGVDTGELFFGEGSRLTVL.

This clone showed up many times. In DNA, the CDR3 is TGCAGTGCTAGAAAGTTTACTAGTTACAATGAGCAGTTCTTC. As protein: CSARKFTSYNEQFF. This rearrangement joins TRBV20-1 to TRBJ2-1; perhaps TRBD2 as D (5 bases). Germline V gene data show CDR1 as DFQATT and CDR2 as SNEGSKA (reference sequence). V dropped 2 bases and J dropped 4 bases, with 12 bases sitting between them. The length of the CDR3 is 14 residues.

Comment on this clone: At one of its ends the junction is not consistent with the germline gene, which may arise from a read error. The chain recombines TRBV7-2 with TRBJ2-7; D gene uncertain. The CDR3 is made up of 14 amino acids. Germline CDR1 reads SGHTA; CDR2 reads FQGNSA. The CDR3 loop is CAISRNTWMGEQYF. As DNA, the CDR3 is TGTGCCATCAGCCGGAATACATGGATGGGCGAGCAGTACTTC.

There are many counts of this clone. This chain links TRBV11-3 with TRBJ2-3, with 9 bases lining up with TRBD1. V lost 4 bases to trimming and J lost 6 bases; unmatched junction nucleotides: 2. Looked up from germline, CDR1 is SGHNT and CDR2 is YENEEA. The length of the CDR3 is 13 residues. In nucleotides, the CDR3 is TGTGCCAGCAGCTACAGGGGGCTTGATACGCAGTATTTT. Its translation is CASSYRGLDTQYF.

This clone came up many times. J is TRBJ1-2 and V is TRBV3-1; 7 bases match TRBD1. This CDR3 contains 11 residues. The V gene end was trimmed by 5 bases and the J gene end by 13 bases; junction bases not matched to a gene: 7. The V gene's germline CDR1 is LGHDT and CDR2 YNNKEL (reference sequence). The CDR3 DNA reads TGTGCCAGCAGCTACGACAGGGCAATCACCTTC. Its translation is CASSYDRAITF.

The sample holds many counts of this clone. This rearrangement joins TRBV7-3 to TRBJ2-3; 7 bases map to TRBD1. The germline gives CDR1 SGHTA, CDR2 FQGTGA. V shed 4 bases and J 4 bases; nucleotides not matched to a gene: 5. The CDR3 extends over 14 amino acids. The CDR3 bases are TGTGCCAGCAGCTCTGCAACAGGGGCAGATACGCAGTATTTT. Encoded protein: CASSSATGADTQYF.

This clone came up many times. The V call is TRBV27, the J call TRBJ1-5; D remains ambiguous. This CDR3 is 14 amino acids long. V was cut by 6 bases and J by 0 bases, with 9 bases left in between. From germline, CDR1 is MNHEY and CDR2 SMNVEV (reference sequence). The DNA of the CDR3 is TGTGCCAGCAGAAAAGGTTATAGCAATCAGCCCCAGCATTTT. Amino acid sequence: CASRKGYSNQPQHF.

This chain uses TRBV20-1 with TRBJ2-7; possibly TRBD2 for D (6 bases). The germline gives CDR1 DFQATT, CDR2 SNEGSKA (reference sequence). The CDR3 totals 14 residues. Trimming cost V 3 bases and J 2 bases, with 14 bases left between them. The DNA of the CDR3 is TGCAGTGCTAGGAAGCGGGCCTACACCTACGAGCAGTACTTC. Translated: CSARKRAYTYEQYF.

This clone was seen at least ten times. This rearrangement joins TRBV3-1 to TRBJ2-1, with TRBD1 identical over 12 bases. CDR3 length: 16 amino acids. V shed 0 bases, J shed 7 bases, and the junction held 4 bases outside the gene matches. Germline CDR1 is LGHDT and CDR2 is YNNKEL (reference sequence). CDR3 nucleotide sequence: TGTGCCAGCAGCCAAGAGGGACAGGGGGCGGCAAATGAGCAGTTCTTC. It specifies CASSQEGQGAANEQFF.

At least ten counts were recorded for this clone. V usage is TRBV3-1 and J usage is TRBJ2-1, with 8 bases fitting TRBD2. This CDR3 contains 14 residues. V trimming: 7 bases; J trimming: 4 bases; junction bases outside the gene matches: 6. CDR1 is LGHDT, CDR2 YNNKEL, per germline (reference sequence). CDR3 protein: CASTGGGPYNEQFF. As DNA, the CDR3 is TGTGCCAGCACCGGCGGGGGGCCGTACAATGAGCAGTTCTTC.

This clone showed up many times. The CDR3 region is CSARDVLALSGGETQYF. CDR3 nucleotides: TGCAGTGCTAGAGATGTTCTAGCCCTGTCAGGGGGGGAGACCCAGTACTTC. The chain uses TRBV20-1 and TRBJ2-5, with a weak D call TRBD1 (7 bases). Germline lookup yields CDR1 DFQATT and CDR2 SNEGSKA (reference sequence). The length of the CDR3 is 17 residues. V was pared by 0 bases and J by 5 bases, with 22 bases between.

This clone was detected many times. This chain joins TRBV5-1 and TRBJ1-2; D gene ambiguous. CDR1 SGHRS and CDR2 YFSETQ come from the germline V gene. Trimming removed 2 bases at V and 1 base at J, with 6 bases between. CDR3 size: 13 residues. The CDR3 spells CASSLSFNYGYTF. The CDR3 coding sequence is TGCGCCAGCAGCTTAAGTTTTAACTATGGCTACACCTTC.

This clone showed up many times. The chain joins TRBV7-9 to TRBJ2-3, with TRBD1 as a possible D gene (6 bases). The CDR3 covers 13 residues. Germline V gene sequence: CDR1 SEHNR, CDR2 FQNEAQ (reference sequence). V lost 7 bases, J lost 3 bases, and 11 bases lay in between. In DNA form, the CDR3 reads TGTGCCAGCAACAGGGATTGGACAGATACGCAGTATTTT. It encodes CASNRDWTDTQYF.

Judged by abundance, this clone is medium-sized (0.01 to 0.1%). The V gene is TRBV6-1, the J gene TRBJ1-6; unclear D gene. Germline-derived CDR1 and CDR2 are MNHNS and SASEGT. The CDR3 is 14 amino acids. The V end was cut by 2 bases, the J end by 10 bases, with 12 bases between. Here the CDR3 reads CASSESAVPSPLHF. CDR3 DNA: TGTGCCAGCAGTGAAAGTGCAGTGCCGTCACCCCTCCACTTT.

This clone showed up many times. V and J are TRBV30 and TRBJ2-7, with 8 nucleotides matching TRBD1. V dropped 7 bases and J dropped 0; count of bases not matched to a gene: 2. Germline CDR1 is GTSNPN and CDR2 is SVGIG (reference sequence). The CDR3 covers 12 residues. In DNA form, the CDR3 reads TGTGCCTCGGACAGGGACTCCTACGAGCAGTACTTC. This translates into CASDRDSYEQYF.

As regards this clone: One junction end disagrees with the germline gene, perhaps due to a read error. The chain uses TRBV15 and TRBJ2-5, with D perhaps matching TRBD2 (6 bases). In germline, CDR1 is LNHNV, CDR2 YYDKDF (reference sequence). The CDR3 covers 13 residues. In nucleotides, the CDR3 is TGTTCCACCAGCTGGCAGGGAGGAGAGACCCAGTACTTC. Its protein is CSTSWQGGETQYF.

At least ten counts were recorded for this clone. The gene calls are TRBV9 and TRBJ1-6; D remains ambiguous. Germline values: CDR1 SGDLS, CDR2 YYNGEE. V was trimmed by 4 bases and J by 4 bases, leaving 18 bases between them. The CDR3 spans 17 residues. CDR3 DNA: TGTGCCAGCAGCTCGGCAGAGAAGATCCTGTATAATTCACCCCTCCACTTT. It is translated as CASSSAEKILYNSPLHF.

Details on this clone: A single base separates this from a much larger clone, so it may be a read error. This chain connects TRBV15 to TRBJ1-1, with a tentative D call TRBD1 (5 bases). This CDR3 contains 15 residues. Germline values: CDR1 LNHNV, CDR2 YYDKDF (reference sequence). The CDR3 reads CATSRAGSMNAEAFF. As DNA, the CDR3 is TGTGCCACCAGCAGAGCAGGGTCCATGAACGCTGAAGCTTTCTTT.

In its sample, this clone was seen many times. The chain has TRBV20-1 and TRBJ2-3, with 13 bases aligning to TRBD2. Germline trimming cut 7 bases from V and 4 bases from J; bases unmatched to any gene: 8. There are 15 residues in the CDR3. Germline V gene lookup returns CDR1 DFQATT and CDR2 SNEGSKA (reference sequence). The CDR3 loop is CSVRTSGSIPDTQYF. In DNA, the CDR3 is TGCAGTGTGAGGACTAGCGGGAGTATCCCAGATACGCAGTATTTT.

The chain carries TRBV5-1 and TRBJ2-7; no firm D call. V dropped 2 bases and J dropped 0 bases, with 6 bases sitting between them. Germline CDR1 and CDR2: SGHRS and YFSETQ. The CDR3 is made up of 13 amino acids. The CDR3 DNA follows: TGCGCCAGCAGCTTCCATAGCTCCTACGAGCAGTACTTC. Protein: CASSFHSSYEQYF.

The V gene is TRBV28, the J gene TRBJ2-1; weak D call: TRBD2 (6 bases). Trimming left V 6 bases short and J 5 bases short, with 17 bases between. CDR3 length: 15 amino acids. Germline-derived CDR1 and CDR2 are MDHEN and SYDVKM. The CDR3 coding sequence is TGTGCCAGCAGACGGGACTCCACCGACCACAATGAGCAGTTCTTC. The encoded protein is CASRRDSTDHNEQFF.

This clone was detected many times. CDR3 DNA sequence: TGTGCCAACTGGACAGGGGCTTGGTCTGGAAACACCATATATTTT. Its protein is CANWTGAWSGNTIYF. The chain combines TRBV19 with TRBJ1-3, with 9 bases fitting TRBD1. The V segment lost 10 bases and the J segment 1 base; nucleotides outside the gene matches: 8. CDR3 size: 15 residues. Germline V gene sequence: CDR1 LNHDA, CDR2 SQIVND (reference sequence).

This clone was seen a few times. The chain has TRBV6-1 and TRBJ1-3; TRBD1 aligns across 11 bases. CDR3 length: 15 residues. V lost 7 bases and J lost 2; bases outside the gene matches: 4. From germline, CDR1 is MNHNS and CDR2 SASEGT. The CDR3 spells CASMGQGVTGNTIYF. The DNA for the CDR3 is TGTGCCAGCATGGGACAGGGGGTAACTGGAAACACCATATATTTT.

This clone is medium-sized. Here the CDR3 reads CASSPISSGREEQFF. The CDR3 nucleotides are TGTGCCAGCAGCCCAATATCTAGCGGGAGGGAAGAGCAGTTCTTC. The V call is TRBV12-3 or TRBV12-4, the J call TRBJ2-1; TRBD2 aligns across 12 bases. The CDR3 is made up of 15 amino acids. V trimming: 6 bases; J trimming: 10 bases; junction bases outside the gene matches: 10.

The chain is built from TRBV7-3 and TRBJ2-3; D remains ambiguous. The V and J ends lost 1 base and 0 bases respectively, with 17 bases between them. Germline V gene lookup returns CDR1 SGHTA and CDR2 FQGTGA. This CDR3 has 18 amino acids. The CDR3 is CASSLSGPFGLSTDTQYF. As DNA, the CDR3 is TGTGCCAGCAGCTTAAGCGGCCCATTCGGGCTGAGCACAGATACGCAGTATTTT.

By sample fraction, this clone is medium-sized. This chain connects TRBV7-2 to TRBJ2-3; TRBD2 might be the D (5 bases). Germline V lookup: CDR1 SGHTA, CDR2 FQGNSA. This CDR3 has 14 residues. V lost 5 bases and J lost 0, with 9 bases in between. The CDR3: CASSTRESTDTQYF. Written as DNA, the CDR3 is TGTGCCAGCAGCACCCGGGAAAGCACAGATACGCAGTATTTT. Complete variable domain (other parts from reference TRBV7-2 and TRBJ2-3): GAGVSQSPSNKVTEKGKDVELRCDPISGHTALYWYRQSLGQGLEFLIYFQGNSAPDKSGLPSDRFSAERTGGSVSTLTIQRTQQEDSAVYLCASSTRESTDTQYFGPGTRLTVL.